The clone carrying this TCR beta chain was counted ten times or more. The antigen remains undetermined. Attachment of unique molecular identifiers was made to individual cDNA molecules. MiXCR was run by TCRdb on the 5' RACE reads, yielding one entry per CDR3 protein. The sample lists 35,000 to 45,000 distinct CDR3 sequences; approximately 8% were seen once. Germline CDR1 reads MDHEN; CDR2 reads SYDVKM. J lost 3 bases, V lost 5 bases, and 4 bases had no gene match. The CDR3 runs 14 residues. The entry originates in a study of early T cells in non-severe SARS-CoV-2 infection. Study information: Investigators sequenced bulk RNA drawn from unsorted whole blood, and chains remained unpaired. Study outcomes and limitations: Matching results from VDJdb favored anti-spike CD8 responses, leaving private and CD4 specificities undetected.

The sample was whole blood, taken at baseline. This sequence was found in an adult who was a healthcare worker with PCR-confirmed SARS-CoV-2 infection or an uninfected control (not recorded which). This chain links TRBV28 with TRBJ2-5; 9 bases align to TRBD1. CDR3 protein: CASSPRTGEETQYF. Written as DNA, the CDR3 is TGTGCCAGCAGTCCCCGGACAGGGGAAGAGACCCAGTACTTC.